This T cell receptor (beta chain) was sequenced during a study of T cells after yellow fever vaccination. Germline CDR1 is SGHNT and CDR2 is YYREEE (reference sequence). This CDR3 has 12 residues. The junction had 6 bases not matched to a gene; V was cut back by 8 bases and J by 9 bases. TCRdb analysed the 5' RACE reads with MiXCR anew, one entry per CDR3 protein. Found here are about 330,000 distinct CDR3 sequences, around 7% of them singletons; the top ten hold over 15%. The table lists this clonotype with a few counts. The chain joins TRBV5-4 to TRBJ2-1; 9 bases line up with TRBD1. This clonotype was obtained from a man younger than 35 who received the YFV17D yellow fever vaccine. This specimen was PBMCs, taken roughly seven weeks after the first yellow fever vaccination. The CDR3 protein is CARSQGAGEQFF. The CDR3, as DNA: TGTGCCAGATCACAGGGGGCCGGTGAGCAGTTCTTC.